The 11 T cell receptor beta chains below were found in one sample sequenced in a study of blood T cells in healthy people across ages. PCR was performed a second time for about 7 to 12 cycles using a sample-barcoded 5' primer and a J-beta primer mix. TCRdb reanalysed the 5' RACE reads using MiXCR and keeps one entry per CDR3 protein. The sample includes some 930,000 distinct CDR3 sequences, 25% to 30% of them seen just once. Another study also made use of these data, one on T cells of mothers and their children.

Sample: blood. Every receptor here comes from a middle-aged woman in good health.

Note on this clonotype: This may come from a read error, since a much larger clone is one base off. The chain carries TRBV7-8 and TRBJ1-2; TRBD1 might be the D (5 bases). V was trimmed by 1 base and J by 7 bases, leaving 22 bases between them. Germline V lookup: CDR1 SGHVS, CDR2 FQNEAQ. The CDR3 has 17 residues. The CDR3 DNA is TGTGCCAGCAGCTTAGGGGACCTAGCGACCTTTTCGGTTGGCTACACCTTC. It translates to CASSLGDLATFSVGYTF.

This clonotype was seen ten or more times. The chain couples TRBV9 to TRBJ1-5; perhaps TRBD1 as D (6 bases). Trimming took off 4 bases at V and 4 bases at J, with 15 bases between the two ends. Germline values: CDR1 SGDLS, CDR2 YYNGEE. The CDR3 totals 15 residues. The CDR3 loop is CASSQGVGANQPQHF. CDR3 in DNA: TGTGCCAGCAGCCAAGGTGTGGGGGCTAATCAGCCCCAGCATTTT.

The table lists this clonotype with a few counts. The V call is TRBV7-2, the J call TRBJ1-1, with a possible D match to TRBD1 (6 bases). The germline gives CDR1 SGHTA, CDR2 FQGNSA. The CDR3 is made up of 14 amino acids. Between the trimmed V and J ends, which lost 0 bases and 10 bases, there was a span of 15 bases. CDR3: CASSLARGPERAFF. The CDR3 coding sequence is TGTGCCAGCAGCTTAGCCAGGGGTCCTGAGAGAGCTTTCTTT. Drawing the rest from reference TRBV7-2 and TRBJ1-1, the complete variable domain is GAGVSQSPSNKVTEKGKDVELRCDPISGHTALYWYRQSLGQGLEFLIYFQGNSAPDKSGLPSDRFSAERTGGSVSTLTIQRTQQEDSAVYLCASSLARGPERAFFGQGTRLTVV.

The table lists this clonotype with a few counts. The V call is TRBV9, the J call TRBJ2-7; D may match TRBD1 or TRBD2 (5 bases each). The germline CDR1 and CDR2 sequences are SGDLS and YYNGEE. This CDR3 is 15 amino acids long. V shed 0 bases and J shed 0 bases, with 10 bases lying between them. The CDR3 reads CASSVVGEPSYEQYF. In DNA form, the CDR3 reads TGTGCCAGCAGCGTAGTGGGGGAACCCTCCTACGAGCAGTACTTC.

This clonotype turned up a few times. J is TRBJ2-3 and V is TRBV7-3; tentatively, D is TRBD2 (6 bases). The CDR3 loop spans 15 amino acids. V was pared by 0 bases and J by 4 bases, with 11 bases between. The germline V gene has CDR1 SGHTA and CDR2 FQGTGA. In nucleotides, the CDR3 is TGTGCCAGCAGCTTAACGGGGGGAATGGCAGATACGCAGTATTTT. Protein: CASSLTGGMADTQYF.

The J gene is TRBJ2-6, the V gene TRBV5-1, with D unresolved. The CDR3 has 18 amino acids. The germline V gene encodes CDR1 SGHRS and CDR2 YFSETQ. V lost 0 bases, J lost 0 bases, and 13 bases lay in between. CDR3 sequence: CASSLGAAYSSGANVLTF. For the CDR3, the DNA is TGCGCCAGCAGCTTGGGGGCAGCCTATAGCTCTGGGGCCAACGTCCTGACTTTC. The whole variable domain, remainder taken from reference TRBV5-1 and TRBJ2-6, is KAGVTQTPRYLIKTRGQQVTLSCSPISGHRSVSWYQQTPGQGLQFLFEYFSETQRNKGNFPGRFSGRQFSNSRSEMNVSTLELGDSALYLCASSLGAAYSSGANVLTFGAGSRLTVL.

This clonotype was found many times. The rearrangement links TRBV28 to TRBJ1-2; TRBD1 agrees at 10 bases. The J segment lost 5 bases and the V segment lost 6 bases, leaving 9 bases of the junction unmatched. There are 15 residues in the CDR3. Germline lookup yields CDR1 MDHEN and CDR2 SYDVKM. Here the CDR3 DNA reads TGTGCCAGCAGCTATGACAGGGGGCACCAGTATGGCTACACCTTC. This codes for CASSYDRGHQYGYTF.

The chain joins TRBV28 to TRBJ2-2, with 8 positions matching TRBD2. Trimming cost V 1 base and J 6 bases; bases outside gene matches: 10. This CDR3 has 17 residues. Germline V gene sequence: CDR1 MDHEN, CDR2 SYDVKM. Written as DNA, the CDR3 is TGTGCCAGCAGTTTATCATCGGGACTAGTGGGGTCCGGGGAGCTGTTTTTT. It codes for CASSLSSGLVGSGELFF. Drawing the rest from reference TRBV28 and TRBJ2-2, the complete variable domain is DVKVTQSSRYLVKRTGEKVFLECVQDMDHENMFWYRQDPGLGLRLIYFSYDVKMKEKGDIPEGYSVSREKKERFSLILESASTNQTSMYLCASSLSSGLVGSGELFFGEGSRLTVL.

The V call is TRBV20-1, the J call TRBJ2-3, with no clear D. The germline V gene has CDR1 DFQATT and CDR2 SNEGSKA (reference sequence). Deletions cut 4 bases from V and 1 base from J, with 9 bases between. The CDR3 is made up of 13 amino acids. The CDR3 coding sequence is TGCAGTGCTAAAAGATCGGGCACAGATACGCAGTATTTT. Its protein is CSAKRSGTDTQYF.

This rearrangement joins TRBV11-2 to TRBJ2-3; 8 nucleotides align to TRBD2. V dropped 4 bases and J dropped 0; count of bases not matched to a gene: 6. The CDR3 is made up of 16 amino acids. The germline V gene encodes CDR1 SGHAT and CDR2 FQNNGV. CDR3 sequence (DNA): TGTGCCAGCAGCTCCTTAGCGGGGCTAAGCACAGATACGCAGTATTTT. Amino acids: CASSSLAGLSTDTQYF.

This clonotype has only one observation. The conserved phenylalanine or tryptophan normally closing the CDR3 is absent here, so this likely arose from a read error. V gene TRBV3-1 combines with J gene TRBJ1-2; D remains unclear. The CDR3 loop spans 11 amino acids. Germline loops: CDR1 LGHDT, CDR2 YNNKEL (reference sequence). V was shortened by 1 base and J by 7 bases, with 4 bases between the two germline ends. In nucleotides, the CDR3 is TGTGCCAGCAGCCAAGGCGGTGGCTACACCCTC. Translated, it gives CASSQGGGYTL.